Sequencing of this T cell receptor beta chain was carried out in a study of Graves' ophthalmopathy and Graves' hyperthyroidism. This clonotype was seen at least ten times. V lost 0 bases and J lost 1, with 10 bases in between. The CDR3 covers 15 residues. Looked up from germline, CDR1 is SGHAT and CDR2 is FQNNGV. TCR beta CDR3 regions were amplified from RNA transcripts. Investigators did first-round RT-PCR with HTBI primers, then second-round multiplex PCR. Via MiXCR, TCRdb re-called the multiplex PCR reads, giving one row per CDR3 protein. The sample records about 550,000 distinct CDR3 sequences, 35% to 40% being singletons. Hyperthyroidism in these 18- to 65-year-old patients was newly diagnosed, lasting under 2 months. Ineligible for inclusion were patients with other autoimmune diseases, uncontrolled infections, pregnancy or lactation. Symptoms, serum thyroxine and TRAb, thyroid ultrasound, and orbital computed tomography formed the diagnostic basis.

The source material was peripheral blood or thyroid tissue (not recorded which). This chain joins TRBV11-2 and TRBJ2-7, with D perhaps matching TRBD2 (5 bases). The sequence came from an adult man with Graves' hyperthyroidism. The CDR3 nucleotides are TGTGCCAGCAGCTTAGAAGGAGGTAGTTCCTACGAGCAGTACTTC. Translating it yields CASSLEGGSSYEQYF.